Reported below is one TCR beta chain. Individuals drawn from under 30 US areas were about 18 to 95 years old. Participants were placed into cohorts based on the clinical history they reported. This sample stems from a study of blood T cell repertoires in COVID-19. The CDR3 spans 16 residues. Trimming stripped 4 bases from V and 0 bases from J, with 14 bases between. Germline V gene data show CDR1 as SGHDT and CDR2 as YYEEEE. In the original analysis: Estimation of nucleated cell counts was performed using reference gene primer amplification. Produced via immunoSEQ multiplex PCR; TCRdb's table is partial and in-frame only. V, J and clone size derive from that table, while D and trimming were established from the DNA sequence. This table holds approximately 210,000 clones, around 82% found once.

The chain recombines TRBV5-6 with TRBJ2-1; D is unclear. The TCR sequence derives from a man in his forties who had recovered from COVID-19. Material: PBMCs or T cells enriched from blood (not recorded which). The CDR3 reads CASSPAELVSYNEQFF. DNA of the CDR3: TGTGCCAGCAGCCCGGCGGAGCTGGTCTCCTACAATGAGCAGTTCTTC.